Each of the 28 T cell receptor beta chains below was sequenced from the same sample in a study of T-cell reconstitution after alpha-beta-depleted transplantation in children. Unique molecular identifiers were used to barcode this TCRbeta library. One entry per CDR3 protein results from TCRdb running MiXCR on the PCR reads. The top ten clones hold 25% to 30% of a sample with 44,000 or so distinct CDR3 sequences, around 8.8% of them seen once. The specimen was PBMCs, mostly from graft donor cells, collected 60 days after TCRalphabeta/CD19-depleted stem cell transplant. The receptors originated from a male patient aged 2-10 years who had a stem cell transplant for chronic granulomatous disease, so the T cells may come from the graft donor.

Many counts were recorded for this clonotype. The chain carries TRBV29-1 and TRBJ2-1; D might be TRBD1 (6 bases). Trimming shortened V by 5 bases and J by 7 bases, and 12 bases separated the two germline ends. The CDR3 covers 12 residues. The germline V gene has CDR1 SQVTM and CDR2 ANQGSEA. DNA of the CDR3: TGCAGCGTTACTTACAGGGAGAATGAGCAGTTCTTC. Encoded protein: CSVTYRENEQFF.

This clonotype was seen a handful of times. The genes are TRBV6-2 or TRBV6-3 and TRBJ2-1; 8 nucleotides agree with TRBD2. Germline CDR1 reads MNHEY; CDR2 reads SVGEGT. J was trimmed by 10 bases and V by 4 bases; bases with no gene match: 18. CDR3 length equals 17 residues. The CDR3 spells CASSSRPKREWSREQFF. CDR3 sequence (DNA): TGTGCCAGCAGTTCAAGACCCAAGCGGGAGTGGTCTCGGGAGCAGTTCTTC.

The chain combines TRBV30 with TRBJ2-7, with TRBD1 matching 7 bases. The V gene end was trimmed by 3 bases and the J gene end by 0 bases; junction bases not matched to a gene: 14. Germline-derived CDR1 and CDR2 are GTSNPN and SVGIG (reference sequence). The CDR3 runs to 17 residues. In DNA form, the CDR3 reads TGTGCCTGGAGCATGGCAACAGGGGCCTTTAGCTCCTACGAGCAGTACTTC. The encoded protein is CAWSMATGAFSSYEQYF.

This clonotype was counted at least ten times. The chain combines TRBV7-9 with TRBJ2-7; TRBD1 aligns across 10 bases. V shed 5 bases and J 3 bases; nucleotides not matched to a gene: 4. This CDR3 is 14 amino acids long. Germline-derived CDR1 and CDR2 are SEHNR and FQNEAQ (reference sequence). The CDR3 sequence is CASSGDRGIYEQYF. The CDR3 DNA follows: TGTGCCAGCAGCGGGGACAGGGGAATCTACGAGCAGTACTTC.

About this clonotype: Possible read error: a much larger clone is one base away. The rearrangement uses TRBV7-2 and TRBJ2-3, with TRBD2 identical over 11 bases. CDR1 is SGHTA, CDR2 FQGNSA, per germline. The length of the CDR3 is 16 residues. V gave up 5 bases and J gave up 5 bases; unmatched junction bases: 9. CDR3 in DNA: TGTGCCAGCAGCCCGATAGCGGGAGGGCATGAAGATACGCAGTATTTT. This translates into CASSPIAGGHEDTQYF.

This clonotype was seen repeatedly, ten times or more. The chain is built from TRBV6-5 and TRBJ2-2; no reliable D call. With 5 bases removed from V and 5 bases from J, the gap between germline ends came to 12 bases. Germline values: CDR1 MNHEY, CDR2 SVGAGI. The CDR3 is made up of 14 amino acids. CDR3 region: CASSPGPGTGELFF. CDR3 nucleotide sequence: TGTGCCAGCAGTCCCGGGCCCGGGACCGGGGAGCTGTTTTTT.

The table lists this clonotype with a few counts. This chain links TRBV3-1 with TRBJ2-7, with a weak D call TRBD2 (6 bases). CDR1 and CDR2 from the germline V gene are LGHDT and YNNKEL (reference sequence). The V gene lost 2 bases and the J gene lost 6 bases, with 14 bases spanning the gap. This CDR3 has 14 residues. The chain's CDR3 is CASSQIRIGGEQYF. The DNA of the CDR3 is TGTGCCAGCAGCCAAATAAGAATCGGGGGCGAGCAGTACTTC.

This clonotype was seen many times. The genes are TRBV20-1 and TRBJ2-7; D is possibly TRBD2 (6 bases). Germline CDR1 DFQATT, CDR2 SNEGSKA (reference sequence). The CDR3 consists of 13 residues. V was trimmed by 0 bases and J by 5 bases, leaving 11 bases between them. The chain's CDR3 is CSARDLGGNEQYF. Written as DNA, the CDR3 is TGCAGTGCTAGAGATCTGGGGGGAAACGAGCAGTACTTC.

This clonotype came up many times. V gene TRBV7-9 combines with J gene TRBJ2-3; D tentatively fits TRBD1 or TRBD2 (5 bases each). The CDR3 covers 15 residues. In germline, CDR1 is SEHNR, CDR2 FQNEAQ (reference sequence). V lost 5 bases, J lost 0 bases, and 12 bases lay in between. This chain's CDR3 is CASSGGRSSTDTQYF. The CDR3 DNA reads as TGTGCCAGCAGCGGGGGACGGAGTAGCACAGATACGCAGTATTTT.

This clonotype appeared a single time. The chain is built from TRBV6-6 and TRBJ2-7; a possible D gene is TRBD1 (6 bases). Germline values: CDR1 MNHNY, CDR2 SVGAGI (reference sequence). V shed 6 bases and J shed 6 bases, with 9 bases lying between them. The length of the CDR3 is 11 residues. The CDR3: CASRGASEQYF. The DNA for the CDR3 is TGTGCCAGCAGGGGGGCCAGCGAGCAGTACTTC.

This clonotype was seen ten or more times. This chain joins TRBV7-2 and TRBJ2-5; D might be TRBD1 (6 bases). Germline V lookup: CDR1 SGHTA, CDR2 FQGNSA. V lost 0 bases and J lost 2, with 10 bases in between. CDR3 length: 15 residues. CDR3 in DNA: TGTGCCAGCAGCTTAGCGCAGGGGTTACAAGAGACCCAGTACTTC. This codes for CASSLAQGLQETQYF.

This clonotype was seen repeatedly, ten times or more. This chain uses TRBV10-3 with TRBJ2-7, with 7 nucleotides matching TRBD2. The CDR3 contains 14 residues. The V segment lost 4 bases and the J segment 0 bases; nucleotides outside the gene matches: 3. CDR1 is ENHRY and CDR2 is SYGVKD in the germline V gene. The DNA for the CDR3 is TGTGCCATCAGTGCGGGCGGGAGCTCCTACGAGCAGTACTTC. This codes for CAISAGGSSYEQYF.

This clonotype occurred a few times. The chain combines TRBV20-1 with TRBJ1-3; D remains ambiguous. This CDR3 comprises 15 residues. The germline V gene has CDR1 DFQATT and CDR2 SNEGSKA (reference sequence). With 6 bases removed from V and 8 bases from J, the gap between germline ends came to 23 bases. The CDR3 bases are TGCAGTGCCCTACTGAAGGGCGCCGAGTGGGACACCATATATTTT. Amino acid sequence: CSALLKGAEWDTIYF.

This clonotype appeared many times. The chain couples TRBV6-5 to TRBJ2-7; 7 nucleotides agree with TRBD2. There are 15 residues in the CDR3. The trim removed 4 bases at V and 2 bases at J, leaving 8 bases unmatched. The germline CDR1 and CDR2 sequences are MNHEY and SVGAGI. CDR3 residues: CASSSDVGGTYEQYF. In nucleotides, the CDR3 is TGTGCCAGCAGTTCGGACGTCGGGGGGACCTACGAGCAGTACTTC.

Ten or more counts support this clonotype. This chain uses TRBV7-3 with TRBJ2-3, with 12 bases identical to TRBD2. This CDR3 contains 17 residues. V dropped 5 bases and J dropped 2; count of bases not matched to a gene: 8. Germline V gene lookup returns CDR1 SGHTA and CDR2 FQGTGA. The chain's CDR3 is CASSPLPSGRATDTQYF. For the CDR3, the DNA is TGTGCCAGCAGCCCACTCCCTAGCGGGAGGGCCACAGATACGCAGTATTTT.

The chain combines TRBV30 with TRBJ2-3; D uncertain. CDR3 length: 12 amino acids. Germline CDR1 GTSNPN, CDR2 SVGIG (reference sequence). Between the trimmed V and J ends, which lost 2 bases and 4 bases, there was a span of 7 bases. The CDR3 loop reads CAWSKLADTQYF. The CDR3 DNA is TGTGCCTGGAGTAAACTGGCAGATACGCAGTATTTT. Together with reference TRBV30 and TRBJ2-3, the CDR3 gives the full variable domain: SQTIHQWPATLVQPVGSPLSLECTVEGTSNPNLYWYRQAAGRGLQLLFYSVGIGQISSEVPQNLSASRPQDRQFILSSKKLLLSDSGFYLCAWSKLADTQYFGPGTRLTVL.

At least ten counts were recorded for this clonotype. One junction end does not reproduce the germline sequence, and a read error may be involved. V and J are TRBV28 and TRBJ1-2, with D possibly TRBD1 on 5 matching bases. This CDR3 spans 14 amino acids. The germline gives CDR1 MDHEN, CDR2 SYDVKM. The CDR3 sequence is CASSFGEGRRGFSF. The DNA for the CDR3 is TGTGCCAGCAGTTTCGGTGAGGGCCGGAGGGGATTCTCCTTC.

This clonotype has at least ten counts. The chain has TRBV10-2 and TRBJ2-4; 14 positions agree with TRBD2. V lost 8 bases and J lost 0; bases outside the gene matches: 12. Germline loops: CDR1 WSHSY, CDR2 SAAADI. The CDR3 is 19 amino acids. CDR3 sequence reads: CASGTSGRGRPIAKNIQYF. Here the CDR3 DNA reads TGCGCCAGCGGGACTAGCGGGAGAGGGAGACCTATAGCCAAAAACATTCAGTACTTC.

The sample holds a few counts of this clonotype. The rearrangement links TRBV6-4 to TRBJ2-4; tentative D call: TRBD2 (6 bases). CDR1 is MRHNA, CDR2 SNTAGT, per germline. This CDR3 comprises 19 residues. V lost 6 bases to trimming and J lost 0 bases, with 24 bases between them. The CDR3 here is CASRLNRGKRRIAKNIQYF. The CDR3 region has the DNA TGTGCCAGCAGACTCAATCGGGGGAAAAGGAGGATAGCCAAAAACATTCAGTACTTC.

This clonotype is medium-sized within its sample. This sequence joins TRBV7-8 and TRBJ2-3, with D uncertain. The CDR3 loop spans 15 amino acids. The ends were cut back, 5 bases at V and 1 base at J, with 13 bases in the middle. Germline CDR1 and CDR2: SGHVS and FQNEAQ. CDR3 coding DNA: TGTGCCAGCAGCCTGGGCTGGGCCCGCACAGATACGCAGTATTTT. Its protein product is CASSLGWARTDTQYF. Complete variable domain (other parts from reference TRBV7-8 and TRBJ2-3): GAGVSQSPRYKVAKRGQDVALRCDPISGHVSLFWYQQALGQGPEFLTYFQNEAQLDKSGLPSDRFFAERPEGSVSTLKIQRTQQEDSAVYLCASSLGWARTDTQYFGPGTRLTVL.

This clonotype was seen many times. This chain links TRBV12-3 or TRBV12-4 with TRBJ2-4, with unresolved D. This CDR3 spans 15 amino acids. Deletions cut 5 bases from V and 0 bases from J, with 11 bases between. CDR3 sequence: CASSASVVAKNIQYF. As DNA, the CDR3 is TGTGCCAGCAGTGCAAGCGTTGTAGCCAAAAACATTCAGTACTTC.

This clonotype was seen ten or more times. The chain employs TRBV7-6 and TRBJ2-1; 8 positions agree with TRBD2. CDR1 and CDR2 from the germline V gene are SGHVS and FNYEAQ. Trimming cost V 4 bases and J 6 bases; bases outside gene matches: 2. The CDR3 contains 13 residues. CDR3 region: CASSSGLVNEQFF. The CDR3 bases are TGTGCCAGCAGCTCGGGACTAGTCAATGAGCAGTTCTTC.

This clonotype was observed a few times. CDR3 region: CSARDLNGMLYEQYF. DNA for the CDR3: TGCAGTGCTAGAGATCTGAACGGGATGCTCTACGAGCAGTACTTC. This chain links TRBV20-1 with TRBJ2-7; D may be TRBD2 (5 bases). Trimming stripped 0 bases from V and 3 bases from J, with 15 bases between. CDR1 is DFQATT and CDR2 is SNEGSKA in the germline V gene (reference sequence). The CDR3 has 15 amino acids.

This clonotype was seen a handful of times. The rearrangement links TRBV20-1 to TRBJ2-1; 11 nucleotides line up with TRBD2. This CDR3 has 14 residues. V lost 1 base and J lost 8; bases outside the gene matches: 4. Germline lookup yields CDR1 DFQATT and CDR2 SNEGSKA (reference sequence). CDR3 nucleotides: TGCAGTGCTAGAGTAGCGGGAGGGCCTCATGAGCAGTTCTTC. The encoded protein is CSARVAGGPHEQFF.

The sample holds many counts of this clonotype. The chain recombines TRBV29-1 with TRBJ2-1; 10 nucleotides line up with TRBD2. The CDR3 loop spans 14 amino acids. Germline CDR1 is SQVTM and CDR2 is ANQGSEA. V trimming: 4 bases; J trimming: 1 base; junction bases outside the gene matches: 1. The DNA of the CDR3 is TGCAGCGTTGCTAGCGGGAGTTCCTACAATGAGCAGTTCTTC. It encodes CSVASGSSYNEQFF.

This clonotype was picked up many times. DNA for the CDR3: TGCGCCAGCAGCTTGGCCGGGGTCGAGCAGTTCTTC. Protein product: CASSLAGVEQFF. The chain recombines TRBV5-1 with TRBJ2-1, with TRBD2 as a possible D gene (5 bases). Per germline, CDR1 SGHRS and CDR2 YFSETQ. The V gene lost 0 bases and the J gene lost 10 bases, with 8 bases spanning the gap. The CDR3 runs 12 residues.

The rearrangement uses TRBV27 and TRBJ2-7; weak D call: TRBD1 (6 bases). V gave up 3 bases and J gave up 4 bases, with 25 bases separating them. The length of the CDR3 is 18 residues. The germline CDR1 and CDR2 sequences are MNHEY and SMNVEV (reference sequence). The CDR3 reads CASSFSSVGGAGPYEQYF. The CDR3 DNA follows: TGTGCCAGCAGTTTTTCCAGCGTTGGGGGCGCAGGGCCGTACGAGCAGTACTTC.

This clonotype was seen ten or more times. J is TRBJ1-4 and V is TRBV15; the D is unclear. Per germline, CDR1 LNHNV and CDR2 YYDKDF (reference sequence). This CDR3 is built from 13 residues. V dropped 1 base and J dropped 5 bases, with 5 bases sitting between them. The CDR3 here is CATSRGPNEKLFF. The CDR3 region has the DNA TGTGCCACCAGCAGAGGACCGAATGAAAAACTGTTTTTT.